The T cell receptor beta chain described here comes from a study of regulatory T cells in long-lasting Graves disease. About the research overall: Patients with new Graves' disease had used antithyroid drugs below 3 months.

iRepertoire HTBI primers and Arm-PCR of CDR3 regions built TCR beta libraries. TCRdb passed the multiplex PCR reads through MiXCR, listing each CDR3 protein once. The sample contains about 420,000 distinct CDR3 sequences, about 16% of which appear only once. Specified time point: newly diagnosed GD, antithyroid drugs for less than 3 months. From PBMCs, RNA was extracted and then used to make the TCR library. Points from the study as a whole: There were preferences for TRBV28, TRBJ1-2 and TRBJ2-5 in persistent disease. The study found lower TCR diversity in persistent Graves' patients than in newly diagnosed ones.

Details on this clonotype: Its antigen is not known.

V lost 6 bases and J 3 bases, leaving 15 bases between the germline ends. Germline V CDR1 and CDR2: MNHNS, SASEGT. The CDR3 sequence is 15 residues long. The data also belong to a second study, concerning T cells in Graves' hyperthyroidism and ophthalmopathy. That paper states: The HTBI set primed first-round TCR CDR3 RT-PCR.

Source: peripheral blood mononuclear cells (PBMCs), taken at new diagnosis, from a patient treated with antithyroid drugs. The receptor's source is a young woman with Graves disease. The rearrangement joins TRBV6-1 to TRBJ1-5, with D possibly TRBD1 on 6 matching bases. The CDR3 DNA sequence: TGTGCCAGCAGACCCCGGGGGCCGGTCAATCAGCCCCAGCATTTT. Encoded protein: CASRPRGPVNQPQHF.